This T cell receptor beta chain was recovered during a study of T cell responses to AZD1222 COVID-19 vaccine. As for this clone: No antigen is known for it.

The method was immunoSEQ multiplex PCR; TCRdb's version includes in-frame clones alone and lacks a portion of them. The data show 78,000 or so clones, with less than 85% seen just once and 47% held by the top ten. The CDR3 is 17 amino acids. The germline gives CDR1 SGHVS, CDR2 FNYEAQ. The ends were cut back, 1 base at V and 2 bases at J, with 16 bases in the middle. Study-wide results and caveats: Spike regions recognized by vaccine-associated CD4 TCRs spanned the protein, led by 160-218 and 743-854.

The receptor was isolated from an adult who received the AZD1222 COVID-19 vaccine. The input for sequencing was peripheral blood, taken 28 days after the second AZD1222 dose. The chain has TRBV7-6 and TRBJ2-3; D not certain. Here the CDR3 reads CASSLEGLQTYTDTQYF. In nucleotides, the CDR3 is TGTGCCAGCAGCTTAGAAGGGTTACAGACCTACACAGATACGCAGTATTTT.